This entry features one TCR beta chain sequence. The data were taken from a study of Tregs in tolerant kidney transplant recipients. Unstimulated regulatory T cells (CD4+CD25+CD127-), CD4+CD25- non-regulatory cells, CD4 and CD8 cells were FACS-sorted from thawed PBMCs. In germline, CDR1 is SGHNT, CDR2 YYREEE (reference sequence). Trimming took 1 base from V and 5 from J; bases not matched to a gene: 7. This CDR3 region has 15 residues. The data were produced by immunoSEQ multiplex PCR, yet TCRdb's version contains in-frame clones alone and is incomplete. This sample has some 70,000 clones, with around 83% found just once.

The chain joins TRBV5-4 to TRBJ2-5; 8 bases fit TRBD1. The sequencing sample was made of CD4+ T cells from blood. This receptor was taken from a human donor in good health. The CDR3, as DNA: TGTGCCAGCAGCTTGAGGCAGGGGGCCGGGGAGACCCAGTACTTC. Protein product: CASSLRQGAGETQYF. The full variable domain, completed using reference TRBV5-4 and TRBJ2-5, is ETGVTQSPTHLIKTRGQQVTLRCSSQSGHNTVSWYQQALGQGPQFIFQYYREEENGRGNFPPRFSGLQFPNYSSELNVNALELDDSALYLCASSLRQGAGETQYFGPGTRLLVL.